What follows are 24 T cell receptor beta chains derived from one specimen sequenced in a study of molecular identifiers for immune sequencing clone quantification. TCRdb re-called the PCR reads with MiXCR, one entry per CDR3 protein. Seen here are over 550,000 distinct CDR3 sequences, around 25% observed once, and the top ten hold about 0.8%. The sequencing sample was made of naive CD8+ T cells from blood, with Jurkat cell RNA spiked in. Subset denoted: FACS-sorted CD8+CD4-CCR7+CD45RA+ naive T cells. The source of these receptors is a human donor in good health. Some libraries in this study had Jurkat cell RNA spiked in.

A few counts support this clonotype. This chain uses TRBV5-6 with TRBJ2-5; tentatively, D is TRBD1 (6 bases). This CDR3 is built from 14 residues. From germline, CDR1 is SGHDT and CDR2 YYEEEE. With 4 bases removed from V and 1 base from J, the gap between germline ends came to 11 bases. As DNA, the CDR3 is TGTGCCAGCAGCGAGAGGGACATCCAAGAGACCCAGTACTTC. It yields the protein CASSERDIQETQYF.

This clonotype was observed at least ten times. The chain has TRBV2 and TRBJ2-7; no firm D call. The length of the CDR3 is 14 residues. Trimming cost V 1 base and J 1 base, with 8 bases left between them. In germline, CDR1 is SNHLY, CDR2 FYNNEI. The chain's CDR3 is CASSEDRRSYEQYF. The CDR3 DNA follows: TGTGCCAGCAGTGAAGATCGGCGGTCCTACGAGCAGTACTTC.

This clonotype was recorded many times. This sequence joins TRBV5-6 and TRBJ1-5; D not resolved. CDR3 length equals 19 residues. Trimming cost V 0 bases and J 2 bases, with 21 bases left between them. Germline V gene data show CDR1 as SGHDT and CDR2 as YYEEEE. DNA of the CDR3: TGTGCCAGCAGCTTGGGTGCAGGAAACATAGAGATAGGCAATCAGCCCCAGCATTTT. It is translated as CASSLGAGNIEIGNQPQHF.

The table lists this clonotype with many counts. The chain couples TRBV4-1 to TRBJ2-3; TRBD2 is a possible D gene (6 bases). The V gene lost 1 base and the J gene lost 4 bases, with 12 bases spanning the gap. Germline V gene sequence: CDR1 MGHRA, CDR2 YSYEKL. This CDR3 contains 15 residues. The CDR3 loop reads CASSQVDRESDTQYF. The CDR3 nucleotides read TGCGCCAGCAGCCAAGTGGACCGGGAGTCAGATACGCAGTATTTT.

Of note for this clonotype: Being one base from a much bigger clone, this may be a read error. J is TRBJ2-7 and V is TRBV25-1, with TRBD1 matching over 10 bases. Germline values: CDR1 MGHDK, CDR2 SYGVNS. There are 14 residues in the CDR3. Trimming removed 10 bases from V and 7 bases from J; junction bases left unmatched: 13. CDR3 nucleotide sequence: TGTGCCAACCTATACGGGACAGGGGTTGAAGAGCAGTACTTC. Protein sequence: CANLYGTGVEEQYF.

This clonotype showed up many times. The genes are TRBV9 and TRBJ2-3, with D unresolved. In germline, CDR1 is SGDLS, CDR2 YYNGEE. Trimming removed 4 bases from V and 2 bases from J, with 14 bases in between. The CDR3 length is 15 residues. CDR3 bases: TGTGCCAGCAGCACCGGAGTGGACCCCACAGATACGCAGTATTTT. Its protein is CASSTGVDPTDTQYF.

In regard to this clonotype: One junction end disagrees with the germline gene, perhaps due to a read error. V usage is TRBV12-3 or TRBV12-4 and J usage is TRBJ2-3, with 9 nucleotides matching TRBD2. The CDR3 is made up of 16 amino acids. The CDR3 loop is CASCLGSGGGTDTQYF. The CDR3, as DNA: TGTGCCAGCTGTTTAGGTAGCGGGGGTGGCACAGATACGCAGTATTTT.

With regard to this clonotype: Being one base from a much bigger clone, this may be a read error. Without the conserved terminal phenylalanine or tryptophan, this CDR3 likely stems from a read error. The CDR3 nucleotides read TGCGCCAGCAGCCCGGGACTAGGGGGTAGAGATACGCAGTATTCT. Protein product: CASSPGLGGRDTQYS. The V and J genes are TRBV4-3 and TRBJ2-3, with 8 bases aligning to TRBD2. CDR3 length: 15 amino acids. Looked up from germline, CDR1 is LGHNA and CDR2 is YSLEER. Germline trimming cut 4 bases from V and 5 bases from J; bases unmatched to any gene: 8.

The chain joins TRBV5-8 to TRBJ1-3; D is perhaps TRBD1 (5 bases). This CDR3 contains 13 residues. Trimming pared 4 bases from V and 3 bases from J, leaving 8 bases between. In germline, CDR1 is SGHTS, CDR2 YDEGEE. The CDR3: CASSRDSGNTIYF. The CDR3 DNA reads TGTGCCAGCAGCCGTGACAGTGGAAACACCATATATTTT. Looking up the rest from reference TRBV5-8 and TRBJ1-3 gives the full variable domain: EAGVTQSPTHLIKTRGQQATLRCSPISGHTSVYWYQQALGLGLQFLLWYDEGEERNRGNFPPRFSGRQFPNYSSELNVNALELEDSALYLCASSRDSGNTIYFGEGSWLTVV.

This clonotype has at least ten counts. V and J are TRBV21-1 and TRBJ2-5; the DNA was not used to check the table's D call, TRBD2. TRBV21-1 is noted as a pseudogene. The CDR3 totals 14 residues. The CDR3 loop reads CASSAGPRRRPISW. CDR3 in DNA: TGTGCCAGCAGCGCGGGCCCGAGGCGGAGGCCAATCTCTTGG.

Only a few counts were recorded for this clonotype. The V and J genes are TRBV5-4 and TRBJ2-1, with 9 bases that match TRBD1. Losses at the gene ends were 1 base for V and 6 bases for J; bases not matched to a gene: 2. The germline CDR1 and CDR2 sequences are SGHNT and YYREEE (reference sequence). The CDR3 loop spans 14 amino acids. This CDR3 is CASSLMTGGNEQFF. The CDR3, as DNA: TGTGCCAGCAGCTTGATGACAGGGGGCAATGAGCAGTTCTTC.

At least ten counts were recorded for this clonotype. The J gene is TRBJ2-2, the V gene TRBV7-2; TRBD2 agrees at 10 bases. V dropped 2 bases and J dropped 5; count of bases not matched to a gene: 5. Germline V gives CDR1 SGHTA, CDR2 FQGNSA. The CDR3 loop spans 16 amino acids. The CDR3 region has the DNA TGTGCCAGCAGCTTAACCCTAGCGGGAGCTACCGGGGAGCTGTTTTTT. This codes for CASSLTLAGATGELFF. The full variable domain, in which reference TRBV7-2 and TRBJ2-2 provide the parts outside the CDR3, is GAGVSQSPSNKVTEKGKDVELRCDPISGHTALYWYRQSLGQGLEFLIYFQGNSAPDKSGLPSDRFSAERTGGSVSTLTIQRTQQEDSAVYLCASSLTLAGATGELFFGEGSRLTVL.

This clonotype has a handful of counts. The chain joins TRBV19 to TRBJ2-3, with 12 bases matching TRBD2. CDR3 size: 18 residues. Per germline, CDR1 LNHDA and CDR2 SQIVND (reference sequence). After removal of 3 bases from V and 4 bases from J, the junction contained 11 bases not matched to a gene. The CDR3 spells CASSIGLAGGPVADTQYF. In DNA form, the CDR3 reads TGTGCCAGTAGTATCGGGCTAGCGGGGGGGCCGGTGGCAGATACGCAGTATTTT.

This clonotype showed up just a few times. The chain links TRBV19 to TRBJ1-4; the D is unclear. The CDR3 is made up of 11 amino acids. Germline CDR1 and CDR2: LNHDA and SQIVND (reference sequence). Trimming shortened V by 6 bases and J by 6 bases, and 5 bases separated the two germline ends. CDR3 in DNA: TGTGCCAGTAGCGTTGATGAAAAACTGTTTTTT. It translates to CASSVDEKLFF. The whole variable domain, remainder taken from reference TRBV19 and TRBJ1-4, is DGGITQSPKYLFRKEGQNVTLSCEQNLNHDAMYWYRQDPGQGLRLIYYSQIVNDFQKGDIAEGYSVSREKKESFPLTVTSAQKNPTAFYLCASSVDEKLFFGSGTQLSVL.

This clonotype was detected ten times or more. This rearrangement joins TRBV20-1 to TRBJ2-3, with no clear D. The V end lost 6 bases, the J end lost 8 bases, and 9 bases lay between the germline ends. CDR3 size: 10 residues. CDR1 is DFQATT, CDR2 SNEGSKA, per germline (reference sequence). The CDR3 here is CSASWGTQYF. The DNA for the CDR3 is TGCAGTGCCTCCTGGGGTACGCAGTATTTT.

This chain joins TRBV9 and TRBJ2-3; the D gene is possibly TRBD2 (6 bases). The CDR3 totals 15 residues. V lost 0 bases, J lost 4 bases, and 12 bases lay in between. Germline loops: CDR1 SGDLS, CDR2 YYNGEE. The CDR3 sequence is CASSVGTKHPDTQYF. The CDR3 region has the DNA TGTGCCAGCAGCGTAGGGACTAAGCACCCAGATACGCAGTATTTT.

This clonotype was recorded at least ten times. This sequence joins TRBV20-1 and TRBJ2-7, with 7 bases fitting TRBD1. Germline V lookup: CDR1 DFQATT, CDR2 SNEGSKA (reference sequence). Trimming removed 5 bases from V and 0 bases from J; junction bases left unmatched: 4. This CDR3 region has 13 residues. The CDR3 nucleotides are TGCAGTGCTGACAGGGTAATCTCCTACGAGCAGTACTTC. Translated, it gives CSADRVISYEQYF.

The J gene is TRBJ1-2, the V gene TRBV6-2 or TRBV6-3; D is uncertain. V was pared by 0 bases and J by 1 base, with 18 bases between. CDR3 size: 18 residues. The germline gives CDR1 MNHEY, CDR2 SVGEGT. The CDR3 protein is CASSYSVPGNSDNYGYTF. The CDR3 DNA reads TGTGCCAGCAGTTACTCGGTGCCAGGCAACTCGGATAACTATGGCTACACCTTC.

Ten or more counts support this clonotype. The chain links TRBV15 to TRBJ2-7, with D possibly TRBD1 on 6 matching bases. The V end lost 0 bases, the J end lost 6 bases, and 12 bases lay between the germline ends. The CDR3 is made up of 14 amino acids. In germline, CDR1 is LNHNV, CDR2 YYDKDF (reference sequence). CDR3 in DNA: TGTGCCACCAGCAGAGACAGGGGCAAAGGCGAGCAGTACTTC. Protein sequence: CATSRDRGKGEQYF.

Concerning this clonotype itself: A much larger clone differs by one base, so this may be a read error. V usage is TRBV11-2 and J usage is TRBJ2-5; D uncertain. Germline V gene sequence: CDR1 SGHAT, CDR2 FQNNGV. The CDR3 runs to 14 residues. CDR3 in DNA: TGTGCCTGCAGTGGAATACGCGGACAAGAGACCCAGTACTTC. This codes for CACSGIRGQETQYF.

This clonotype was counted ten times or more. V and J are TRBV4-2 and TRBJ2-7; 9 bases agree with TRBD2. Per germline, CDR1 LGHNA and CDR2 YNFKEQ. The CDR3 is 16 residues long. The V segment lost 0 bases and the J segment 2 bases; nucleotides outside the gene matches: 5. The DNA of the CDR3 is TGTGCCAGCAGCCAAGAGGGGACTAGCTCAGCCTACGAGCAGTACTTC. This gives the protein CASSQEGTSSAYEQYF.

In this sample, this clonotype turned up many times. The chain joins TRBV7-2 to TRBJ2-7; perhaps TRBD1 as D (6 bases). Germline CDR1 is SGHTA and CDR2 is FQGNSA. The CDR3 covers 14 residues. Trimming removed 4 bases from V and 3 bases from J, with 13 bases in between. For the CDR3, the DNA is TGTGCCAGCAGCTCATTGGGGGCAGGCTACGAGCAGTACTTC. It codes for CASSSLGAGYEQYF.

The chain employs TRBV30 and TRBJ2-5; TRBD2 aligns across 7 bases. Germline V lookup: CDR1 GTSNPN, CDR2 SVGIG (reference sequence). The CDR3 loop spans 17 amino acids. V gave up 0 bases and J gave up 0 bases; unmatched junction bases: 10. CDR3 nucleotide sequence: TGTGCCTGGAGTGTCCGGGGGACTATCCCGTACCAAGAGACCCAGTACTTC. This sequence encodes CAWSVRGTIPYQETQYF. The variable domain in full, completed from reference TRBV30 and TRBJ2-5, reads SQTIHQWPATLVQPVGSPLSLECTVEGTSNPNLYWYRQAAGRGLQLLFYSVGIGQISSEVPQNLSASRPQDRQFILSSKKLLLSDSGFYLCAWSVRGTIPYQETQYFGPGTRLLVL.

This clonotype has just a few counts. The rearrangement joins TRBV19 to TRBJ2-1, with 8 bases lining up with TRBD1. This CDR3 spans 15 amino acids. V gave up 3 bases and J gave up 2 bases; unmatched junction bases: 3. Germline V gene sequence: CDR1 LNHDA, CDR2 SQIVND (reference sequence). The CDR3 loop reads CASSMAGGPYNEQFF. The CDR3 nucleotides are TGTGCCAGTAGTATGGCAGGGGGCCCCTACAATGAGCAGTTCTTC.